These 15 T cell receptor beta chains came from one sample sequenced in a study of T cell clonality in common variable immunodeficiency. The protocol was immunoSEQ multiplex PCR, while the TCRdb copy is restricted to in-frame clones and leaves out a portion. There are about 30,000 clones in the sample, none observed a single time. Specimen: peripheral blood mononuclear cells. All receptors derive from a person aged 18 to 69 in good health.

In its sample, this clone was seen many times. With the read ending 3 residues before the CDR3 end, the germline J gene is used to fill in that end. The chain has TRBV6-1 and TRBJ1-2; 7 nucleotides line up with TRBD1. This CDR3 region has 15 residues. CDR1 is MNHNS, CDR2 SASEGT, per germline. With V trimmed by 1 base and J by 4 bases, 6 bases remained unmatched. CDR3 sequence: CASSEEGQGVYGYTF. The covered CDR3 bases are TGTGCCAGCAGTGAAGAAGGGCAGGGGGTCTATGGC.

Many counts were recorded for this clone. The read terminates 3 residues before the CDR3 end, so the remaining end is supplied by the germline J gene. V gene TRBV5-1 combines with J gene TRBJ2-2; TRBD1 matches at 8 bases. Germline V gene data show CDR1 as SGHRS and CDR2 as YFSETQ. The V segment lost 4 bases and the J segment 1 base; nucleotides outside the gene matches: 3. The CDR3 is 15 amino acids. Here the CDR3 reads CASSVTGENTGELFF. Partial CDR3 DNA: TGCGCCAGCAGCGTGACAGGGGAGAACACCGGGGAG.

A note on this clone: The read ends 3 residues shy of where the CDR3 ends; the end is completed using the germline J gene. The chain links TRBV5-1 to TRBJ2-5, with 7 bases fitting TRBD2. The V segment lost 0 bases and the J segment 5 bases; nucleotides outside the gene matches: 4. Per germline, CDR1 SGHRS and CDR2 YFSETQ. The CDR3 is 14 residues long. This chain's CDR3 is CASSLGLAHETQYF. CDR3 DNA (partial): TGCGCCAGCAGCTTGGGACTAGCACACGAGACC.

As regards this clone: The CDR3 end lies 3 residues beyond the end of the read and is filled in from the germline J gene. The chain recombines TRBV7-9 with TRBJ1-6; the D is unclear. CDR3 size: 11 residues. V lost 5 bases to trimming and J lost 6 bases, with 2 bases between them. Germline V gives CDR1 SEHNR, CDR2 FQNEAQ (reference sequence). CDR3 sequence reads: CASSLNSPLHF. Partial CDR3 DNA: TGTGCCAGCAGCCTTAATTCACCC.

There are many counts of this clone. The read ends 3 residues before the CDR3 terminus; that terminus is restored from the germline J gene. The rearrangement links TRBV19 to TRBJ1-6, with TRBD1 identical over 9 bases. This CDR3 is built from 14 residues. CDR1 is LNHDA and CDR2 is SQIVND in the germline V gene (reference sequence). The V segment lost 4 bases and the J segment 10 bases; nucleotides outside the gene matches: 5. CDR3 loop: CASSNRGPDSPLHF. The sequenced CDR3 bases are TGTGCCAGTAGTAACAGGGGGCCAGACTCACCC.

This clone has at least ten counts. The CDR3 loop reads CASTARVRTEAFF. CDR3 bases read: TGTGCGTCGACCGCGAGGGTAAGGACTGAA. V and J are TRBV12-3 or TRBV12-4 and TRBJ1-1, with D unclear. The sequenced fragment ends 3 residues before the CDR3 boundary, so the rest is inferred from the germline J gene. The CDR3 spans 13 residues.

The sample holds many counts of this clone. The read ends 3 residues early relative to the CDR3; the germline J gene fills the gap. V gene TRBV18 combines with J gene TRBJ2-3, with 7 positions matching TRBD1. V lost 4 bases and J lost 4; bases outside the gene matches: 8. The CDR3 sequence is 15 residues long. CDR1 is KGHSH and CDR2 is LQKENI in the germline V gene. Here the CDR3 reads CASSRERGLSDTQYF. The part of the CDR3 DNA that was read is TGTGCCAGCTCACGGGAGAGGGGGCTTTCAGATACG.

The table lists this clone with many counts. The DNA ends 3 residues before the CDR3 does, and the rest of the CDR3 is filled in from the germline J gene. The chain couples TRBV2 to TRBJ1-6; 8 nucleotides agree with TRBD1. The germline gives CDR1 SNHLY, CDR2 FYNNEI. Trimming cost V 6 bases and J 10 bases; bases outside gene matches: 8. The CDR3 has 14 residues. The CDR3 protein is CASRETGVGSPLHF. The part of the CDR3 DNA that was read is TGTGCCAGCAGGGAGACAGGGGTAGGATCACCC.

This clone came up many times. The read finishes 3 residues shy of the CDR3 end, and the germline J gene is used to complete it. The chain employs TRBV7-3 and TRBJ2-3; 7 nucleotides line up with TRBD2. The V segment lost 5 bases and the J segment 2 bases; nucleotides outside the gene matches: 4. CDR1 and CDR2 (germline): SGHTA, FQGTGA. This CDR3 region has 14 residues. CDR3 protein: CASSQSGITDTQYF. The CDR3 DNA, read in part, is TGTGCCAGCAGCCAGAGCGGGATCACAGATACG. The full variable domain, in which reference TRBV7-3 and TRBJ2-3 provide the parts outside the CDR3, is GAGVSQTPSNKVTEKGKYVELRCDPISGHTALYWYRQSLGQGPEFLIYFQGTGAADDSGLPNDRFFAVRPEGSVSTLKIQRTERGDSAVYLCASSQSGITDTQYFGPGTRLTVL.

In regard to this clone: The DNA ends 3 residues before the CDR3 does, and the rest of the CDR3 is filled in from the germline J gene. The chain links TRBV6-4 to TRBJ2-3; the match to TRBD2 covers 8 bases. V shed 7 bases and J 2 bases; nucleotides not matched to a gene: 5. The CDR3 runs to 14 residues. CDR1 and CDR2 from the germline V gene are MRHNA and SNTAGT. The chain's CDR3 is CASKLADYTDTQYF. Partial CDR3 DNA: TGTGCCAGCAAACTAGCGGACTACACAGATACG.

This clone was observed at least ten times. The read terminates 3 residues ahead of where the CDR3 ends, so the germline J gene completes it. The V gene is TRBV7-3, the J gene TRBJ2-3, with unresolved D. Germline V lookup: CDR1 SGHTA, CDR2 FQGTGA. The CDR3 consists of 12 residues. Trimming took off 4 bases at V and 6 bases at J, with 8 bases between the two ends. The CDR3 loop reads CASSSVSDTQYF. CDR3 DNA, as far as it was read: TGTGCCAGCAGCTCCGTCTCCGATACG.

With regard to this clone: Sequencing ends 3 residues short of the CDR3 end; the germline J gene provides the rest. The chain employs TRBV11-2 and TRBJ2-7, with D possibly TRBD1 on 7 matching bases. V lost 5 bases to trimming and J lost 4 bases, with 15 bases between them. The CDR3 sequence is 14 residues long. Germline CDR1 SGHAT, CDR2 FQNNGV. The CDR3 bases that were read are TGTGCCAGCAGCGCGAACAGGGGAGGTTACGAG. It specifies CASSANRGGYE. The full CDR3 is CASSANRGGYEQYF.

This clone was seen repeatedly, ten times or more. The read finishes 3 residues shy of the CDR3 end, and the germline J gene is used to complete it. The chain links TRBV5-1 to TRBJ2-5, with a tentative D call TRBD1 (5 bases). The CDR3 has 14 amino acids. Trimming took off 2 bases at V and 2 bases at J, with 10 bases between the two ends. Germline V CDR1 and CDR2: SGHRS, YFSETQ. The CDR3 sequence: CASSFTTVQETQYF. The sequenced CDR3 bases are TGCGCCAGCAGCTTCACGACAGTGCAAGAGACC.

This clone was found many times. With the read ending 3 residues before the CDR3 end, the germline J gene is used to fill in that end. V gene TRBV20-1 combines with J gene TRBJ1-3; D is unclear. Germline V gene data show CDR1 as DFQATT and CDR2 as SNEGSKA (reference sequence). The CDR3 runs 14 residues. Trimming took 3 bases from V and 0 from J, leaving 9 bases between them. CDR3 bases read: TGCAGTGCTAGTTTAAGCCACTCTGGAAACACC. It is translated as CSASLSHSGNT. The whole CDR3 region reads CSASLSHSGNTIYF.

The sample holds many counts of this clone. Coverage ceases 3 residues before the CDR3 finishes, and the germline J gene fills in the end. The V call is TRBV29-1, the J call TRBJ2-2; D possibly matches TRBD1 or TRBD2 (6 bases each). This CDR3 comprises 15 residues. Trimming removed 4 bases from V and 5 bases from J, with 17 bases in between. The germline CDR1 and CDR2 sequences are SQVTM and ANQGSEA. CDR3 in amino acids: CSVAAPGGGTGELFF. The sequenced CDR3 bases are TGCAGCGTTGCCGCTCCCGGAGGGGGTACCGGGGAG.